Reported below is one TCR beta chain. Study members were between about 18 and 100 years old and lived in approximately 25 US regions. Assignment of participants to cohorts was predicated upon participant-reported clinical history. Germline V CDR1 and CDR2: SGDLS, YYNGEE. This CDR3 contains 17 residues. V lost 4 bases and J lost 3; bases outside the gene matches: 11. The source of the sample is a study of blood T cell repertoires in COVID-19. Sequenced by immunoSEQ multiplex PCR; TCRdb stores in-frame clones only, minus some. Among about 150,000 clones listed, about nine tenths were seen once. The V call is TRBV9, the J call TRBJ1-1; 11 bases match TRBD1. Sequenced input: PBMCs or T cells enriched from blood (not recorded which). This TCR was sampled from a man aged 45-60 years who had recovered from COVID-19. CDR3 sequence reads: CASSPRDRGARDTEAFF. CDR3 nucleotides: TGTGCCAGCAGCCCCCGGGACAGGGGGGCGCGAGACACTGAAGCTTTCTTT.